A single T cell receptor (beta chain) is shown here with its context. Antigen specificity is unknown. This record belongs to a study of a mutant IDH1 vaccine in newly diagnosed glioma. The time point is: week 47, end of study. With topical imiquimod, each dose of the vaccine consisted of 300 ug of mutant IDH1 20-mer peptide. Per germline, CDR1 MNHNS and CDR2 SASEGT. The V and J ends lost 3 bases and 1 base, in that order; junction bases with no gene match: 10. CDR3 length equals 18 residues. This table comes from immunoSEQ multiplex PCR, and its TCRdb copy is limited to in-frame clones, with some not included. The repertoire has about 56,000 clones, about 79% of them found once; the top ten carry roughly 5.6%.

The source material was PBMCs, sampled from a glioma patient whose treatment included an IDH1 peptide vaccine. This TCR was sampled from a man aged 45-65 years with glioma. The rearrangement links TRBV6-1 to TRBJ1-1; 11 nucleotides line up with TRBD1. CDR3 DNA sequence: TGTGCCAGCAGTGAGTTTTTCTCCGGGACAGGGGGGAACACTGAAGCTTTCTTT. Its translation: CASSEFFSGTGGNTEAFF.